This TCR beta chain was profiled in a study of cytomegalovirus exposure and HLA in healthy donors. The CDR3 covers 13 residues. Germline lookup yields CDR1 MGHRA and CDR2 YSYEKL. J was trimmed by 5 bases and V by 5 bases; bases with no gene match: 4. Primers: 60 Vbeta forward and 13 Jbeta reverse. Profiled with immunoSEQ multiplex PCR; TCRdb holds only in-frame clones, not every one. The sample yields 130,000 or so clones, around 8.5% seen once. Study-wide results and limits: Specificity for CMV antigens was confirmed in vitro for a few of the CMV-associated chains. V- and J-gene trimming of TCR beta was linked (in a later analysis) to a missense DCLRE1C variant.

This clone was recorded a few times. Its antigen is not identified. The TCR was taken from a man aged 35 to 55 in good health and CMV-seronegative. The chain has TRBV4-1 and TRBJ2-7; 9 bases match TRBD2. The sample was PBMCs. The CDR3 sequence is CASSLAGDNEQYF. Written as DNA, the CDR3 is TGCGCCAGCAGCTTAGCGGGGGATAACGAGCAGTACTTC.